This entry describes one T cell receptor (beta chain). Trimming took 4 bases from V and 1 from J; bases not matched to a gene: 15. The germline V gene has CDR1 SGHNT and CDR2 YYREEE (reference sequence). The CDR3 runs 19 residues. This record comes from a study of blood T cell repertoires in COVID-19. Study information: Acute and convalescent COVID-19 specimens originated in the United States, Italy and Spain. PBMCs, B-cell-depleted T cells, or T cells provided the cDNA or gDNA that made up the material.

Original data processing: Estimation of nucleated cell counts was performed using reference gene primer amplification. Assay used: immunoSEQ multiplex PCR; TCRdb lists only in-frame clones, some missing. That table gives V, J and clone size, and the DNA gave D and trimming. This sample has approximately 120,000 clones; approximately 81% occur once, and the top ten carry roughly 5.5%. The J gene is TRBJ2-1, the V gene TRBV5-4; 9 nucleotides match TRBD2. Sequencing used peripheral blood. The clonotype originates from a man in his 60s with acute or convalescent COVID-19. The CDR3 protein is CASSGLAGGKLRSYNEQFF. The DNA of the CDR3 is TGTGCCAGCAGCGGCCTTGCGGGAGGGAAACTCAGGTCCTACAATGAGCAGTTCTTC.